A single sample gave rise to the 20 T cell receptor beta chains below, sequenced in a study of T-cell memory formation after mild COVID-19. TCRdb re-derived calls from the 5' RACE reads in MiXCR, one entry per CDR3 protein. Of approximately 430,000 distinct CDR3 sequences in the sample, 23% are singletons; the top ten hold around 13%. Sequencing used PBMCs or a T cell subset sorted from them (not recorded which). The receptors stem from an adult woman who had mild COVID-19 (a few samples of this study predate the infection). Cell type and time point are not known.

The chain carries TRBV7-9 and TRBJ1-6, with D possibly being TRBD1 (5 bases). The CDR3 is 17 amino acids. Trimming pared 3 bases from V and 9 bases from J, leaving 21 bases between. Looked up from germline, CDR1 is SEHNR and CDR2 is FQNEAQ (reference sequence). CDR3 nucleotides: TGTGCCAGCAGCTTCGTGTTGGGGGACCCCCTGAGTTCACCCCTCCACTTT. This encodes CASSFVLGDPLSSPLHF.

This clonotype was found a few times. This rearrangement joins TRBV5-5 to TRBJ2-1; possibly TRBD2 for D (5 bases). The CDR3 runs to 18 residues. V was clipped by 5 bases and J by 10 bases, with 31 bases between them. Per the germline V gene, CDR1 is SGHKS and CDR2 is YYEKEE (reference sequence). CDR3 DNA: TGTGCCAGCAGGACGGACCTGAGACGAGGAGGACTGAAAAGCGAGCAGTTCTTC. Translating gives CASRTDLRRGGLKSEQFF. The full variable domain, its missing parts supplied by reference TRBV5-5 and TRBJ2-1, is DAGVTQSPTHLIKTRGQQVTLRCSPISGHKSVSWYQQVLGQGPQFIFQYYEKEERGRGNFPDRFSARQFPNYSSELNVNALLLGDSALYLCASRTDLRRGGLKSEQFFGPGTRLTVL.

This clonotype was counted only a few times. The CDR3 sequence: CASSPGSTNEKLFF. The CDR3 DNA follows: TGTGCCAGCAGTCCGGGGTCAACTAATGAAAAACTGTTTTTT. This chain joins TRBV2 and TRBJ1-4, with D hard to call. Trimming removed 5 bases at V and 0 bases at J, with 7 bases between. This CDR3 spans 14 amino acids. The germline V gene has CDR1 SNHLY and CDR2 FYNNEI. The full variable domain, its missing parts supplied by reference TRBV2 and TRBJ1-4, is EPEVTQTPSHQVTQMGQEVILRCVPISNHLYFYWYRQILGQKVEFLVSFYNNEISEKSEIFDDQFSVERPDGSNFTLKIRSTKLEDSAMYFCASSPGSTNEKLFFGSGTQLSVL.

The V call is TRBV7-9, the J call TRBJ2-7; no definite D call. V was shortened by 4 bases and J by 7 bases, with 14 bases between the two germline ends. The CDR3 totals 13 residues. Germline V gene lookup returns CDR1 SEHNR and CDR2 FQNEAQ (reference sequence). The CDR3 sequence: CASSYTASWEQYF. CDR3 nucleotide sequence: TGTGCCAGCAGCTATACAGCCTCCTGGGAGCAGTACTTC.

Comment on this clonotype: At one end the junction does not follow the germline gene, possibly because of a read error. The V and J genes are TRBV7-9 and TRBJ1-5, with a possible D match to TRBD1 (5 bases). CDR1 is SEHNR and CDR2 is FQNEAQ in the germline V gene (reference sequence). The CDR3 extends over 12 amino acids. CDR3 region: CASRLGIGVQHF. The CDR3 coding sequence is TGTGCCAGCAGGTTAGGCATAGGGGTCCAGCATTTT.

CDR3 sequence reads: CASSYAGPYEQFF. CDR3 DNA sequence: TGTGCCAGCAGTTACGCAGGGCCGTACGAGCAGTTCTTC. The J gene is TRBJ2-1, the V gene TRBV6-5, with D possibly matching TRBD1 (5 bases). The V gene's germline CDR1 is MNHEY and CDR2 SVGAGI. The V end lost 2 bases, the J end lost 10 bases, and 12 bases lay between the germline ends. This CDR3 region has 13 residues.

CDR3 coding DNA: TGTGCCAGCAGACTAACGGACGCCGGGGAGCTGTTTTTT. It codes for CASRLTDAGELFF. The chain employs TRBV6-5 and TRBJ2-2, with unresolved D. The germline gives CDR1 MNHEY, CDR2 SVGAGI. The CDR3 covers 13 residues. Trimming took 6 bases from V and 6 from J, leaving 11 bases between them.

This clonotype has just a few counts. The chain couples TRBV25-1 to TRBJ2-1; D uncertain. Trimming took off 3 bases at V and 2 bases at J, with 17 bases between the two ends. The CDR3 has 17 amino acids. CDR1 MGHDK and CDR2 SYGVNS come from the germline V gene. The CDR3 region has the DNA TGTGCCAGCAGTGAGTATTCGGCAGCTCTCACCTACAATGAGCAGTTCTTC. Translated, it gives CASSEYSAALTYNEQFF.

In this sample, this clonotype turned up a few times. The chain employs TRBV5-1 and TRBJ2-5; no clear D. V lost 0 bases and J 2 bases, leaving 5 bases between the germline ends. Per the germline V gene, CDR1 is SGHRS and CDR2 is YFSETQ. The CDR3 runs 13 residues. CDR3 sequence reads: CASSLVLQETQYF. The CDR3 DNA is TGCGCCAGCAGCTTGGTTTTACAAGAGACCCAGTACTTC.

The rearrangement links TRBV27 to TRBJ2-7, with D maybe TRBD2 (5 bases). CDR3 size: 14 residues. Germline CDR1 is MNHEY and CDR2 is SMNVEV (reference sequence). Trimming shortened V by 3 bases and J by 6 bases, and 15 bases separated the two germline ends. This CDR3 is CASSLASIAGEQYF. CDR3 nucleotides: TGTGCCAGCAGTTTGGCGTCGATCGCGGGCGAGCAGTACTTC.

The sample holds a few counts of this clonotype. The junction departs from the called germline gene at one end, perhaps through a read error. This chain links TRBV7-9 with TRBJ2-7; 8 nucleotides agree with TRBD1. Germline CDR1 SEHNR, CDR2 FQNEAQ (reference sequence). The CDR3 is 14 residues long. CDR3 sequence (DNA): TGTGCCAGCAGTTTAGCCGGGACAGGTTACGAGCAGTACTTC. Amino acid sequence: CASSLAGTGYEQYF.

The chain employs TRBV7-2 and TRBJ1-1; 9 nucleotides match TRBD1. Germline CDR1 reads SGHTA; CDR2 reads FQGNSA. The CDR3 sequence is 15 residues long. V gave up 5 bases and J gave up 4 bases; unmatched junction bases: 8. CDR3 sequence (DNA): TGTGCCAGCAGCCCGCTACAGGGGGCGGGCACTGAAGCTTTCTTT. This sequence encodes CASSPLQGAGTEAFF.

This clonotype was observed a handful of times. The chain carries TRBV6-2 or TRBV6-3 and TRBJ2-2, with a possible D match to TRBD2 (5 bases). The CDR3 spans 17 residues. Trimming removed 3 bases from V and 4 bases from J, with 18 bases in between. Germline loops: CDR1 MNHEY, CDR2 SVGEGT. CDR3 DNA: TGTGCCAGCAGTTATCTATCATGGCGGGCCCCCACCGGGGAGCTGTTTTTT. Protein sequence: CASSYLSWRAPTGELFF.

This clonotype was detected a few times. The chain links TRBV7-6 to TRBJ2-1; a possible D gene is TRBD1 (5 bases). The V end lost 4 bases, the J end lost 5 bases, and 9 bases lay between the germline ends. This CDR3 has 13 residues. The germline CDR1 and CDR2 sequences are SGHVS and FNYEAQ. Here the CDR3 reads CASSSGHNNEQFF. The CDR3 DNA follows: TGTGCCAGCAGCTCCGGACACAACAATGAGCAGTTCTTC.

The CDR3 DNA sequence: TGTGCCACCAGTGACCACGGGACAGGTGCGGGGGAGCAGTTCTTC. It is translated as CATSDHGTGAGEQFF. This chain uses TRBV24-1 with TRBJ2-1, with 8 positions matching TRBD1. This CDR3 contains 15 residues. Germline V gives CDR1 KGHDR, CDR2 SFDVKD. V lost 4 bases, J lost 10 bases, and 11 bases stayed unmatched.

This rearrangement joins TRBV6-5 to TRBJ2-1; 10 bases map to TRBD2. The CDR3 runs 14 residues. Trimming took 6 bases from V and 4 from J; bases not matched to a gene: 3. Germline assignment: CDR1 MNHEY and CDR2 SVGAGI. The CDR3 region is CASSTSGVYNEQFF. CDR3 nucleotides: TGTGCCAGCAGCACTAGCGGGGTATACAATGAGCAGTTCTTC.

This clonotype showed up just a few times. The rearrangement joins TRBV5-1 to TRBJ2-2; D call uncertain. The CDR3 has 14 residues. Trimming took 1 base from V and 4 from J, leaving 8 bases between them. Germline values: CDR1 SGHRS, CDR2 YFSETQ. Written as DNA, the CDR3 is TGCGCCAGCAGCTTGAAGGGCAGCACCGGGGAGCTGTTTTTT. It specifies CASSLKGSTGELFF.

This clonotype appeared a few times. The genes are TRBV29-1 and TRBJ2-7, with 10 bases matching TRBD2. With V trimmed by 4 bases and J by 4 bases, 4 bases remained unmatched. The CDR3 has 13 amino acids. CDR1 and CDR2 (germline): SQVTM, ANQGSEA. The CDR3 nucleotides read TGCAGCGTTGGGTCTAGCGGGAGTTACGAGCAGTACTTC. Protein sequence: CSVGSSGSYEQYF.

This clonotype was observed a handful of times. This chain joins TRBV5-1 and TRBJ2-5, with D perhaps assigned TRBD1 or TRBD2 (5 bases each). V was clipped by 1 base and J by 4 bases, with 11 bases between them. The germline V gene has CDR1 SGHRS and CDR2 YFSETQ. This CDR3 has 14 amino acids. CDR3 amino acids: CASSLPGTGETQYF. The CDR3 bases are TGCGCCAGCAGCTTGCCAGGGACCGGAGAGACCCAGTACTTC. Variable domain in full (rest from reference TRBV5-1 and TRBJ2-5): KAGVTQTPRYLIKTRGQQVTLSCSPISGHRSVSWYQQTPGQGLQFLFEYFSETQRNKGNFPGRFSGRQFSNSRSEMNVSTLELGDSALYLCASSLPGTGETQYFGPGTRLLVL.

This clonotype came up a few times. This rearrangement joins TRBV4-1 to TRBJ2-4, with a weak D call TRBD2 (6 bases). Germline CDR1 and CDR2: MGHRA and YSYEKL. Trimming cost V 3 bases and J 8 bases, with 17 bases left between them. This CDR3 has 15 residues. DNA for the CDR3: TGCGCCAGCAGCCATGAGTCGCGGGGTACGCACATTCAGTACTTC. Encoded protein: CASSHESRGTHIQYF.